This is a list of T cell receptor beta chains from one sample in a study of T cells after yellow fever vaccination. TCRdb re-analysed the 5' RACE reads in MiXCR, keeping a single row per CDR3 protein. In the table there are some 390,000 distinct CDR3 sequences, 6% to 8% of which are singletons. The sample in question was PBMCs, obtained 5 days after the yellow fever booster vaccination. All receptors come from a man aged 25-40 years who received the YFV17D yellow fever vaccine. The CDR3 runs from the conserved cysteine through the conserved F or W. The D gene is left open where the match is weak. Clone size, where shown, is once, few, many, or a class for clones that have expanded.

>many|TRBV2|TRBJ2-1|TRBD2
CASRGLAGISYNEQFF
TGTGCCAGCAGGGGACTAGCGGGGATCTCCTACAATGAGCAGTTCTTC
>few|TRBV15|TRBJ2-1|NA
CATSRGRVGPYNEQFF
TGTGCCACCAGCAGAGGAAGAGTGGGACCCTACAATGAGCAGTTCTTC
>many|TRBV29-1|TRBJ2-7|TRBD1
CSYRDSNTYEQYF
TGCAGCTACCGGGACAGCAACACCTACGAGCAGTACTTC
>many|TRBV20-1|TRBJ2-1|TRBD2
CSAKPRLALGEQFF
TGCAGTGCTAAGCCGAGACTAGCCCTTGGTGAGCAGTTCTTC
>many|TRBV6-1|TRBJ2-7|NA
CASSRDLGSSSSYEQYF
TGTGCCAGCAGCCGCGATCTCGGTAGCTCGAGCTCCTACGAGCAGTACTTC
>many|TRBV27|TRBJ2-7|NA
CASRRDRDYEQYF
TGTGCCAGCAGGCGGGACCGGGACTACGAGCAGTACTTC
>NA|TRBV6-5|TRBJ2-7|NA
CASSYSIQMKRNEQYF
TGTGCCAGCAGTTACTCGATCCAAATGAAGAGGAACGAGCAGTACTTC
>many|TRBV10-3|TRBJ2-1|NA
CAISESRGYNEQFF
TGTGCCATCAGTGAGTCCAGGGGCTACAATGAGCAGTTCTTC
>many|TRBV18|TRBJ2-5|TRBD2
CASSPVAGGGETQYF
TGTGCCAGCTCACCGGTAGCGGGAGGAGGAGAGACCCAGTACTTC
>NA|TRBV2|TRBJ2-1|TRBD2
CASKSTSGYNEQFF
TGTGCCAGCAAATCGACTAGCGGGTATAATGAGCAGTTCTTC
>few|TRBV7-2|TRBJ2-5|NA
CASSPGVLETQYF
TGTGCCAGCAGCCCCGGGGTACTGGAGACCCAGTACTTC
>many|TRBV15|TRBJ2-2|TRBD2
CATSAAGGELFF
TGTGCCACCAGCGCAGCGGGAGGGGAGCTGTTTTTT
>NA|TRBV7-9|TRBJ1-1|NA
CASSLAGHAFF
TGTGCCAGCAGCTTAGCGGGGCACGCTTTCTTT
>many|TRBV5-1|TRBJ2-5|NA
CASSLYETQYF
TGCGCCAGCAGCTTGTATGAGACCCAGTACTTC
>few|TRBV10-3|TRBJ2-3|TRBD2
CAISWNSGGRTDTQYF
TGTGCCATCAGTTGGAATAGCGGGGGGCGGACAGATACGCAGTATTTT
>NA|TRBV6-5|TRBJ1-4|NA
CASSYGRNEKLFF
TGTGCCAGCAGTTACGGGAGAAATGAAAAACTGTTTTTT
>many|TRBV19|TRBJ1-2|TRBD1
CASRDSRTGLYGYTF
TGTGCCAGTAGAGACTCCCGGACAGGACTCTATGGCTACACCTTC
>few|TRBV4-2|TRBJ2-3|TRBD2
CASSPLAKSTDTQYF
TGTGCCAGCAGCCCACTAGCGAAAAGCACAGATACGCAGTATTTT
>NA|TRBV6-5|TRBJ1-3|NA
CASSYGTGNTIYF
TGTGCCAGCAGTTATGGGACCGGAAACACCATATATTTT
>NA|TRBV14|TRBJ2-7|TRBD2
CASSQNLGRGLTEPQYF
TGTGCCAGCAGCCAAAACCTGGGTAGGGGACTAACCGAGCCGCAGTACTTC
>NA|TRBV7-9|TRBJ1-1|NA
CASSPAVLTEAFF
TGTGCCAGCAGCCCCGCAGTATTGACTGAAGCTTTCTTT
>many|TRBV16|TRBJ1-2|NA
CASSRTESGGYTF
TGTGCCAGCAGCCGGACGGAATCGGGTGGCTACACCTTC
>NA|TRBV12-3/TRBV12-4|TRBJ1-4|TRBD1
CAICRWLIETGGNEKLFF
TGTGCCATCTGCCGTTGGTTGATCGAGACAGGGGGTAATGAAAAACTGTTTTTT
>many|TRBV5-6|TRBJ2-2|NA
CASSLLAGSGVSAGELFF
TGTGCCAGCAGCTTGCTGGCGGGATCGGGGGTGAGCGCCGGGGAGCTGTTTTTT
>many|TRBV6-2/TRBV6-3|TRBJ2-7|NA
CASRTEAGEQYF
TGTGCCAGCAGGACGGAAGCGGGCGAGCAGTACTTC
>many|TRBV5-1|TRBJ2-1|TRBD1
CASRFLRDRIYNEQFF
TGCGCCAGCAGATTCCTGCGGGACAGGATTTACAATGAGCAGTTCTTC
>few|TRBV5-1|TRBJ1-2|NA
CASSSGDGYTF
TGCGCCAGCAGCTCTGGAGATGGCTACACCTTC
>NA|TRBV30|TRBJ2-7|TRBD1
CAWRNRGSYEQYF
TGTGCCTGGAGGAACAGGGGGTCCTACGAGCAGTACTTC
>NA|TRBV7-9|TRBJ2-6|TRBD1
CASSSVTGAGANVLTF
TGTGCCAGCAGCTCAGTGACAGGGGCTGGGGCCAACGTCCTGACTTTC
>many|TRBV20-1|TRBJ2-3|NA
CSARTTTDTQYF
TGCAGTGCTAGGACTACCACAGATACGCAGTATTTT
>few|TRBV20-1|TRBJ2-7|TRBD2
CSARDSGRGYF
TGCAGTGCTAGAGATAGCGGGAGAGGTTACTTC
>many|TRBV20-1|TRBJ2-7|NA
CSVQGPGTFYEQYF
TGCAGTGTACAGGGCCCAGGGACTTTCTACGAGCAGTACTTC
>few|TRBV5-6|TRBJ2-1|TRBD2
CASSDILLAGGLSSYNEQFF
TGTGCCAGCAGCGATATTTTACTAGCGGGAGGTCTTAGCTCCTACAATGAGCAGTTCTTC
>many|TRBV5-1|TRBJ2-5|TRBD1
CASSSGQQETQYF
TGCGCCAGCAGCTCGGGACAGCAAGAGACCCAGTACTTC
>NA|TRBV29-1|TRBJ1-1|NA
CSGQTVNTEAFF
TGCAGCGGGCAGACAGTAAACACTGAAGCTTTCTTT
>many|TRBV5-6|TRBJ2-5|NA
CASSFPGVTQETQYF
TGTGCCAGCAGCTTTCCGGGAGTTACACAAGAGACCCAGTACTTC
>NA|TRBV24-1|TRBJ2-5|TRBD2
CATSDSSGRFTQYF
TGTGCCACCAGTGACTCAAGCGGGAGATTCACCCAGTACTTC
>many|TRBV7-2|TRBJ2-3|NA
CTSTDTQYF
TGCACCAGCACAGATACGCAGTATTTT
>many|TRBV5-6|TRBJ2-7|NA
CASSVGGTTGSRYEQYF
TGTGCCAGCAGCGTCGGGGGAACTACAGGATCGAGGTACGAGCAGTACTTC
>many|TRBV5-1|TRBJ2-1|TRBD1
CASSLAPGGNEQFF
TGCGCCAGCAGCTTGGCCCCAGGGGGCAATGAGCAGTTCTTC
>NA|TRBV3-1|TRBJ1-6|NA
CASSQVGQHNSPLHF
TGTGCCAGCAGCCAAGTTGGACAACATAATTCACCCCTCCACTTT
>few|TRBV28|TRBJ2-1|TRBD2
CASSLFSGVSSYNEQFF
TGTGCCAGCAGTTTATTTAGCGGGGTGAGCTCCTACAATGAGCAGTTCTTC
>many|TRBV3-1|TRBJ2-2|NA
CASSQLDTGELFF
TGTGCCAGCAGCCAACTTGACACCGGGGAGCTGTTTTTT
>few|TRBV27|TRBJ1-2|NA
CASSTRDTRSGYTF
TGTGCCAGCAGTACTAGGGACACTAGGAGTGGCTACACCTTC
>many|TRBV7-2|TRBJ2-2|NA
CASSYQTGNTGELFF
TGTGCCAGCAGCTACCAAACAGGGAACACCGGGGAGCTGTTTTTT
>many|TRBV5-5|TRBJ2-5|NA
CASSLGTDQETQYF
TGTGCCAGCAGCTTGGGTACGGACCAAGAGACCCAGTACTTC
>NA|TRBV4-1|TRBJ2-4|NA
CASSQEWVKNIQYF
TGCGCCAGCAGCCAAGAATGGGTAAAAAACATTCAGTACTTC
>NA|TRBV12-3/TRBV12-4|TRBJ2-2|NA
CASSLRSLRGGELFF
TGTGCCAGCAGTTTGAGGTCCCTCCGGGGCGGGGAGCTGTTTTTT
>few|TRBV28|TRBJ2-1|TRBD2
CASSPSTAGRLDEQFF
TGTGCCAGCAGCCCTTCCACAGCGGGAAGGCTCGATGAGCAGTTCTTC
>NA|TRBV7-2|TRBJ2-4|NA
CASSLYSLENIQYF
TGTGCCAGCAGCTTATACAGTCTGGAGAACATTCAGTACTTC